This entry lists 19 T cell receptor beta chains sequenced from one sample in a study of cytomegalovirus exposure and HLA in healthy donors. Researchers ran the PCR with 60 Vbeta and 13 Jbeta primers. Only in-frame clones appear in the TCRdb table, and some are missing; sequencing was by immunoSEQ multiplex PCR. The table records under 80,000 clones, approximately 71% of them present only once. Sequenced input: PBMCs. The receptors were gathered from a woman between 25 and 40 years old in good health and CMV-seronegative.

This chain connects TRBV6-1 to TRBJ2-5; 9 nucleotides agree with TRBD1. Germline lookup yields CDR1 MNHNS and CDR2 SASEGT. After removal of 3 bases from V and 0 bases from J, the junction contained 2 bases not matched to a gene. This CDR3 region has 15 residues. CDR3 residues: CASSEGTGYQETQYF. For the CDR3, the DNA is TGTGCCAGCAGTGAGGGGACAGGGTACCAAGAGACCCAGTACTTC.

This chain connects TRBV30 to TRBJ1-1, with TRBD1 as a possible D gene (6 bases). This CDR3 spans 16 amino acids. Germline CDR1 is GTSNPN and CDR2 is SVGIG (reference sequence). The germline V and J ends were trimmed by 0 bases and 0 bases, with 14 bases remaining between them. CDR3 nucleotide sequence: TGTGCCTGGAGTGTCAAGGCAGGGGCCTTGAACACTGAAGCTTTCTTT. Translating it yields CAWSVKAGALNTEAFF. Variable domain in full (rest from reference TRBV30 and TRBJ1-1): SQTIHQWPATLVQPVGSPLSLECTVEGTSNPNLYWYRQAAGRGLQLLFYSVGIGQISSEVPQNLSASRPQDRQFILSSKKLLLSDSGFYLCAWSVKAGALNTEAFFGQGTRLTVV.

The V and J genes are TRBV6-1 and TRBJ2-2; D is possibly TRBD1 (6 bases). Germline CDR1 reads MNHNS; CDR2 reads SASEGT. The ends were cut back, 3 bases at V and 5 bases at J, with 13 bases in the middle. The CDR3 extends over 15 amino acids. The CDR3 region is CASSEKQGWTGELFF. CDR3 sequence (DNA): TGTGCCAGCAGTGAGAAACAGGGTTGGACCGGGGAGCTGTTTTTT.

The genes are TRBV4-2 and TRBJ1-6; D is perhaps TRBD1 (5 bases). The length of the CDR3 is 16 residues. Trimming left V 0 bases short and J 5 bases short, with 11 bases between. Per germline, CDR1 LGHNA and CDR2 YNFKEQ. The chain's CDR3 is CASSQERRGDNSPLHF. CDR3 coding DNA: TGTGCCAGCAGCCAAGAAAGACGGGGGGATAATTCACCCCTCCACTTT.

The J gene is TRBJ1-2, the V gene TRBV6-6; 8 bases are a match to TRBD1. Trimming took 8 bases from V and 4 from J; bases not matched to a gene: 15. CDR3 size: 16 residues. Per germline, CDR1 MNHNY and CDR2 SVGAGI (reference sequence). CDR3 DNA sequence: TGTGCCAGCCGGGGGCAGGGGGCGAGGAAGGGCTATGGCTACACCTTC. It encodes CASRGQGARKGYGYTF.

The rearrangement links TRBV9 to TRBJ2-7, with 8 bases identical to TRBD2. The junction had 5 bases not matched to a gene; V was cut back by 2 bases and J by 1 base. CDR3 length: 15 residues. Germline V gene sequence: CDR1 SGDLS, CDR2 YYNGEE. The CDR3 region has the DNA TGTGCCAGCAGCGTGGGAAGCGGGGGATCCTACGAGCAGTACTTC. Translation: CASSVGSGGSYEQYF. Filled out from reference TRBV9 and TRBJ2-7, the complete variable domain reads DSGVTQTPKHLITATGQRVTLRCSPRSGDLSVYWYQQSLDQGLQFLIQYYNGEERAKGNILERFSAQQFPDLHSELNLSSLELGDSALYFCASSVGSGGSYEQYFGPGTRLTVT.

The chain couples TRBV6-1 to TRBJ2-7; maybe TRBD1 (6 bases). Germline CDR1 and CDR2: MNHNS and SASEGT. The CDR3 totals 14 residues. Deletions cut 5 bases from V and 3 bases from J, with 14 bases between. CDR3 DNA sequence: TGTGCCAGCAGTTATAACAGGGAGAGCTACGAGCAGTACTTC. Translation: CASSYNRESYEQYF.

This clone was seen only a few times. CDR3 sequence reads: CASSRGWGYTF. The CDR3 coding sequence is TGTGCCAGCAGTAGGGGATGGGGCTACACCTTC. The rearrangement joins TRBV27 to TRBJ1-2, with D possibly TRBD1 on 5 matching bases. The CDR3 sequence is 11 residues long. V lost 5 bases and J 8 bases, leaving 9 bases between the germline ends. Germline loops: CDR1 MNHEY, CDR2 SMNVEV (reference sequence).

The chain couples TRBV6-5 to TRBJ2-1; weak D call: TRBD2 (6 bases). Trimming removed 6 bases at V and 6 bases at J, with 18 bases between. This CDR3 comprises 15 residues. Germline V gene lookup returns CDR1 MNHEY and CDR2 SVGAGI. The CDR3 DNA sequence: TGTGCCAGCAGCCCTGGGACTGCGTCTGGCAATGAGCAGTTCTTC. Its translation: CASSPGTASGNEQFF.

The V gene is TRBV10-1, the J gene TRBJ2-7, with D possibly TRBD1 on 5 matching bases. This CDR3 comprises 13 residues. V was cut by 6 bases and J by 2 bases, with 11 bases left in between. Germline V gene sequence: CDR1 WNHNN, CDR2 SYGVQD (reference sequence). The chain's CDR3 is CASRKGLTYEQYF. CDR3 sequence (DNA): TGCGCCAGCAGAAAGGGGTTAACCTACGAGCAGTACTTC.

The rearrangement links TRBV7-3 to TRBJ2-3, with D maybe TRBD2 (7 bases). The germline V and J ends were trimmed by 2 bases and 6 bases, with 12 bases remaining between them. Germline V CDR1 and CDR2: SGHTA, FQGTGA. This CDR3 is 14 amino acids long. CDR3 in DNA: TGTGCCAGCAGCTTAGGCGGGGGCGAGGATACGCAGTATTTT. Translated: CASSLGGGEDTQYF.

This clone came up a few times. This rearrangement joins TRBV5-4 to TRBJ1-4, with 8 nucleotides matching TRBD1. V shed 3 bases and J 3 bases; nucleotides not matched to a gene: 7. Germline V lookup: CDR1 SGHNT, CDR2 YYREEE (reference sequence). This CDR3 has 16 residues. CDR3 region: CASSSIQGAANEKLFF. The DNA for the CDR3 is TGTGCCAGCAGCTCCATTCAGGGGGCAGCTAATGAAAAACTGTTTTTT. Variable domain in full (rest from reference TRBV5-4 and TRBJ1-4): ETGVTQSPTHLIKTRGQQVTLRCSSQSGHNTVSWYQQALGQGPQFIFQYYREEENGRGNFPPRFSGLQFPNYSSELNVNALELDDSALYLCASSSIQGAANEKLFFGSGTQLSVL.

The V gene is TRBV6-6, the J gene TRBJ1-5; no definite D call. Between the trimmed V and J ends, which lost 2 bases and 5 bases, there was a span of 16 bases. CDR1 MNHNY and CDR2 SVGAGI come from the germline V gene (reference sequence). This CDR3 has 16 residues. CDR3 in DNA: TGTGCCAGCAGTTACAGGGTGCGGAGGGATGATCAGCCCCAGCATTTT. Translation: CASSYRVRRDDQPQHF.

This clone was seen a few times. This sequence joins TRBV12-2 and TRBJ1-2; TRBD1, as called in the table, went unchecked against the DNA. TRBV12-2 is a pseudogene locus. The length of the CDR3 is 17 residues. In DNA, the CDR3 is TGTGCAAGTCGCTTACCTCTCTGTGACAGAATTAACTATGGCTACACCTTC. It is translated as CASRLPLCDRINYGYTF.

This chain uses TRBV14 with TRBJ1-6; 8 bases agree with TRBD1. The germline V gene encodes CDR1 SGHDN and CDR2 FVKESK. The CDR3 loop spans 15 amino acids. V gave up 4 bases and J gave up 8 bases; unmatched junction bases: 7. The CDR3, as DNA: TGTGCCAGCAGCCCACTTACAGGGGGGCATTCACCCCTCCACTTT. Translation gives CASSPLTGGHSPLHF. Variable domain in full (rest from reference TRBV14 and TRBJ1-6): EAGVTQFPSHSVIEKGQTVTLRCDPISGHDNLYWYRRVMGKEIKFLLHFVKESKQDESGMPNNRFLAERTGGTYSTLKVQPAELEDSGVYFCASSPLTGGHSPLHFGNGTRLTVT.

The chain combines TRBV7-9 with TRBJ2-6, with 7 positions matching TRBD1. The V and J ends lost 5 bases and 0 bases, in that order; junction bases with no gene match: 10. The CDR3 contains 18 residues. Germline V gene lookup returns CDR1 SEHNR and CDR2 FQNEAQ (reference sequence). This CDR3 reads CASSPRTGGHSGANVLTF. The CDR3 DNA reads TGTGCCAGCAGCCCTCGGACAGGTGGCCACTCTGGGGCCAACGTCCTGACTTTC.

This clone was counted a few times. The chain has TRBV7-2 and TRBJ2-2; the match to TRBD1 covers 9 bases. CDR3 length equals 18 residues. The germline V gene encodes CDR1 SGHTA and CDR2 FQGNSA. Losses at the gene ends were 0 bases for V and 5 bases for J; bases not matched to a gene: 10. CDR3 protein: CASSLAGTGSYGTGELFF. CDR3 nucleotides: TGTGCCAGCAGCTTAGCCGGGACAGGGTCATACGGAACCGGGGAGCTGTTTTTT. The complete variable domain, with remaining parts taken from reference TRBV7-2 and TRBJ2-2, reads GAGVSQSPSNKVTEKGKDVELRCDPISGHTALYWYRQSLGQGLEFLIYFQGNSAPDKSGLPSDRFSAERTGGSVSTLTIQRTQQEDSAVYLCASSLAGTGSYGTGELFFGEGSRLTVL.

The chain combines TRBV7-3 with TRBJ1-4; 9 bases align to TRBD1. Trimming removed 5 bases from V and 4 bases from J; junction bases left unmatched: 8. The V gene's germline CDR1 is SGHTA and CDR2 FQGTGA. This CDR3 has 16 amino acids. Here the CDR3 reads CASSPEQGADNEKLFF. DNA for the CDR3: TGTGCCAGCAGCCCAGAACAGGGGGCCGATAATGAAAAACTGTTTTTT. The entire variable domain, with the rest obtained from reference TRBV7-3 and TRBJ1-4, is as follows: GAGVSQTPSNKVTEKGKYVELRCDPISGHTALYWYRQSLGQGPEFLIYFQGTGAADDSGLPNDRFFAVRPEGSVSTLKIQRTERGDSAVYLCASSPEQGADNEKLFFGSGTQLSVL.

In its sample, this clone was seen a few times. The chain couples TRBV6-1 to TRBJ1-3; 8 bases map to TRBD1. Germline V gives CDR1 MNHNS, CDR2 SASEGT. The CDR3 consists of 15 residues. V was pared by 0 bases and J by 4 bases, with 2 bases of the junction left unmatched. In nucleotides, the CDR3 is TGTGCCAGCAGTGAAGCATCAGGGGGCGGAAACACCATATATTTT. It encodes CASSEASGGGNTIYF.